One sample yielded the 6 T cell receptor beta chains listed below, sequenced in a study of blood T cell repertoires in COVID-19. Repertoires were generated with immunoSEQ multiplex PCR, while TCRdb's copy carries only in-frame clones and drops some. The sample lists 150,000 to 200,000 clones, about four fifths occurring once. Sequencing was performed on PBMCs or T cells enriched from blood (not recorded which). All receptors derive from a man aged 45-60 years who had recovered from COVID-19.

The rearrangement joins TRBV2 to TRBJ2-1, with D possibly being TRBD2 (5 bases). Germline V gives CDR1 SNHLY, CDR2 FYNNEI. V was clipped by 5 bases and J by 2 bases, with 10 bases between them. This CDR3 is 14 amino acids long. CDR3 protein: CASSKTNTYNEQFF. The CDR3 region has the DNA TGTGCCAGCAGTAAGACTAATACCTACAATGAGCAGTTCTTC.

The chain joins TRBV18 to TRBJ2-2; D may be TRBD2 (6 bases). CDR1 and CDR2 from the germline V gene are KGHSH and LQKENI. The CDR3 has 17 amino acids. V lost 3 bases and J 7 bases, leaving 21 bases between the germline ends. CDR3 sequence: CASSPPGSTGGSGELFF. CDR3 bases: TGTGCCAGCTCACCCCCTGGCTCGACCGGGGGAAGCGGGGAGCTGTTTTTT.

This clone was detected a few times. The chain recombines TRBV2 with TRBJ1-1, with 10 positions matching TRBD1. Germline V gene data show CDR1 as SNHLY and CDR2 as FYNNEI. The CDR3 is 15 amino acids. V dropped 6 bases and J dropped 5; count of bases not matched to a gene: 9. In DNA form, the CDR3 reads TGTGCCAGCAGGCCCGGGACAGGGGCTGAGACTGAAGCTTTCTTT. Translated, it gives CASRPGTGAETEAFF.

V and J are TRBV11-2 and TRBJ2-2; TRBD2 might be the D (5 bases). The CDR3 is made up of 14 amino acids. CDR1 SGHAT and CDR2 FQNNGV come from the germline V gene. Trimming shortened V by 5 bases and J by 6 bases, and 13 bases separated the two germline ends. Here the CDR3 reads CASSQWTGAGELFF. In nucleotides, the CDR3 is TGTGCCAGCAGCCAATGGACTGGGGCCGGGGAGCTGTTTTTT.

The genes are TRBV9 and TRBJ2-3, with unresolved D. Deletions cut 0 bases from V and 0 bases from J, with 17 bases between. Germline values: CDR1 SGDLS, CDR2 YYNGEE. The CDR3 consists of 18 residues. In DNA form, the CDR3 reads TGTGCCAGCAGCGTAGACCCGATCGTACTACTGAGCACAGATACGCAGTATTTT. Protein: CASSVDPIVLLSTDTQYF.

The chain has TRBV5-4 and TRBJ2-2; 8 bases align to TRBD2. The CDR3 has 15 amino acids. Trimming at V came to 0 bases and at J to 4 bases, leaving 2 bases not matched to a gene. Germline V gene sequence: CDR1 SGHNT, CDR2 YYREEE (reference sequence). In DNA, the CDR3 is TGTGCCAGCAGCTTGGCAAGCGGGGGCACCGGGGAGCTGTTTTTT. As protein: CASSLASGGTGELFF.